The next 5 T cell receptor beta chains were all read from a single sample in a study of identical twins (dated by TCRdb to between 2015 and 2016). The protocol used for the library was 5' RACE. The run used an Illumina HiSeq 2000. TCRdb cleaned the public reads at Q25 with fastp, built clones with MiXCR and kept in-frame beta chains. Entries that share a CDR3 protein sequence are merged under the most common genes and DNA. In all, the sample holds 500,000 or so distinct CDR3 sequences, and less than 25% of those were seen once. Around 0.91% of the sample rests with the top ten. The sample also formed part of further work on T cells expressing NK-cell markers.

Sequencing used CD4+ T cells sorted from blood. The origin of the receptors is a woman in her late teens or twenties in good health.

About this clonotype itself: Mismatch with germline at one junction end may stem from a read error. The chain recombines TRBV19 with TRBJ2-7; TRBD2 is a possible D gene (5 bases). This CDR3 is built from 15 residues. Germline V CDR1 and CDR2: LNHDA, SQIVND (reference sequence). The CDR3 bases are TGTGCCAGTAGTCTCTCCTTGGCGGGTTACTACAAGCAGTACTTC. It codes for CASSLSLAGYYKQYF.

This clonotype was seen more than once but under ten times. The chain employs TRBV12-3 or TRBV12-4 and TRBJ2-5; 8 bases fit TRBD1. V gave up 1 base and J gave up 5 bases; unmatched junction bases: 6. The CDR3 loop spans 15 amino acids. CDR3 nucleotide sequence: TGTGCCAGCAGTTTAGGGGGGACAGGAGGGGAGACCCAGTACTTC. This sequence encodes CASSLGGTGGETQYF.

CDR3: CASIPELAGPHEQFF. As DNA, the CDR3 is TGTGCCAGCATTCCCGAACTAGCGGGACCCCATGAGCAGTTCTTC. The rearrangement joins TRBV6-1 to TRBJ2-1; 10 positions match TRBD2. Germline CDR1 reads MNHNS; CDR2 reads SASEGT. V was pared by 7 bases and J by 8 bases, with 11 bases of the junction left unmatched. This CDR3 is built from 15 residues.

The gene calls are TRBV5-1 and TRBJ2-3; D unclear. Deletions cut 0 bases from V and 1 base from J, with 6 bases between. There are 14 residues in the CDR3. CDR1 and CDR2 (germline): SGHRS, YFSETQ. The CDR3 DNA reads TGCGCCAGCAGCTTGGCCAAAGGCACAGATACGCAGTATTTT. This encodes CASSLAKGTDTQYF.

The rearrangement joins TRBV6-1 to TRBJ2-7; D gene ambiguous. This CDR3 is built from 13 residues. Germline V gene data show CDR1 as MNHNS and CDR2 as SASEGT. V shed 2 bases and J shed 3 bases, with 8 bases lying between them. CDR3 sequence: CASSESGFYEQYF. The CDR3 DNA reads TGTGCCAGCAGTGAATCTGGCTTCTACGAGCAGTACTTC.